The subject of this entry is one T cell receptor beta chain. The record originates from a study of control samples from healthy donors and cancer patients. CDR1 is LGHDT, CDR2 YNNKEL, per germline (reference sequence). The CDR3 runs to 13 residues. V was clipped by 5 bases and J by 8 bases, with 15 bases between them. Here immunoSEQ multiplex PCR was the method, and the copy in TCRdb shows in-frame clones only, minus some. This repertoire shows about 120,000 clones, 80% to 90% found once; its top ten account for approximately 1.1%. This chain connects TRBV3-1 (or the pseudogene TRBV3-2) to TRBJ1-2, with D possibly being TRBD1 (6 bases). The specimen sequenced was PBMCs. The receptor was derived from a woman in her 50s with colorectal cancer. The CDR3 reads CASSGLGGRGYTF. Written as DNA, the CDR3 is TGTGCCAGCAGCGGGCTGGGGGGCAGGGGCTACACCTTC.